Shown below are 9 T cell receptor beta chains from a single sample sequenced in a study of shared clonotypes between healthy human individuals. Assay used: immunoSEQ multiplex PCR; TCRdb lists only in-frame clones, some missing. This sample has about 2.4 million clones; 90% to 95% occur once, and the top ten carry roughly 0.15%. Sequencing was performed on naive CD4+ T cells sorted from blood. Subset indicated: CD45RA+ positively selected. Receptor source: a man younger than 35 in good health.

The gene calls are TRBV11-2 and TRBJ2-7, with TRBD2 as a possible D gene (5 bases). The CDR3 runs to 14 residues. Per the germline V gene, CDR1 is SGHAT and CDR2 is FQNNGV. Trimming cost V 0 bases and J 3 bases, with 9 bases left between them. CDR3 sequence (DNA): TGTGCCAGCAGCTTAGATGGGGAGTACTACGAGCAGTACTTC. Translated, it gives CASSLDGEYYEQYF.

The chain has TRBV6-4 and TRBJ2-7; D not resolved. V shed 5 bases and J shed 6 bases, with 14 bases lying between them. CDR1 is MRHNA and CDR2 is SNTAGT in the germline V gene. The length of the CDR3 is 13 residues. CDR3 region: CASSPGRLSEQYF. In DNA, the CDR3 is TGTGCCAGCAGTCCCGGACGGCTCTCCGAGCAGTACTTC.

The chain has TRBV5-1 and TRBJ2-1; a weak D match, TRBD2 (6 bases). Germline CDR1 reads SGHRS; CDR2 reads YFSETQ. V lost 4 bases, J lost 5 bases, and 16 bases lay in between. This CDR3 is 15 amino acids long. The CDR3 spells CASSVQLSGDNEQFF. The DNA for the CDR3 is TGCGCCAGCAGCGTTCAATTGTCGGGGGACAATGAGCAGTTCTTC.

This clone was detected only once. V is TRBV19 and J is TRBJ1-4, with 8 bases lining up with TRBD1. V lost 4 bases, J lost 9 bases, and 10 bases stayed unmatched. The CDR3 runs to 15 residues. CDR1 LNHDA and CDR2 SQIVND come from the germline V gene (reference sequence). CDR3 nucleotide sequence: TGTGCCAGTAGTACTCCCGGGACAGGTGGTCAAAAACTGTTTTTT. Amino acids: CASSTPGTGGQKLFF.

This chain links TRBV25-1 with TRBJ2-7; 8 bases agree with TRBD2. Germline V gene sequence: CDR1 MGHDK, CDR2 SYGVNS. CDR3 length: 13 residues. V shed 10 bases and J 7 bases; nucleotides not matched to a gene: 12. The chain's CDR3 is CATLRGGSREQYF. DNA for the CDR3: TGTGCCACCTTACGGGGGGGGTCGCGGGAGCAGTACTTC.

This clone was counted a single time. The sample holds other DNA sequences that translate to the same CDR3. The chain is built from TRBV7-9 and TRBJ2-7, with D unclear. The CDR3 is 12 residues long. Trimming took off 4 bases at V and 1 base at J, with 5 bases between the two ends. Germline lookup yields CDR1 SEHNR and CDR2 FQNEAQ (reference sequence). In DNA form, the CDR3 reads TGTGCCAGCAGCTCCAGTTCCTACGAGCAGTACTTC. Translating it yields CASSSSSYEQYF.

V gene TRBV2 combines with J gene TRBJ1-6; D ambiguous. This CDR3 is built from 15 residues. Germline V CDR1 and CDR2: SNHLY, FYNNEI. Trimming took off 7 bases at V and 0 bases at J, with 10 bases between the two ends. The CDR3 sequence: CASKLESSYNSPLHF. The CDR3 DNA is TGTGCCAGCAAACTGGAAAGCTCCTATAATTCACCCCTCCACTTT. The full variable domain, with the rest looked up from reference TRBV2 and TRBJ1-6, is EPEVTQTPSHQVTQMGQEVILRCVPISNHLYFYWYRQILGQKVEFLVSFYNNEISEKSEIFDDQFSVERPDGSNFTLKIRSTKLEDSAMYFCASKLESSYNSPLHFGNGTRLTVT.

The chain combines TRBV19 with TRBJ1-6, with 8 positions matching TRBD1. V dropped 3 bases and J dropped 7; count of bases not matched to a gene: 8. The CDR3 has 16 amino acids. The germline CDR1 and CDR2 sequences are LNHDA and SQIVND (reference sequence). CDR3 nucleotides: TGTGCCAGTAGTATCAATGGACAGGGAAGGAATTCACCCCTCCACTTT. It encodes CASSINGQGRNSPLHF.

This clone was found once. The sample contains more than one DNA sequence encoding this CDR3. The rearrangement links TRBV5-1 to TRBJ1-5; D remains ambiguous. Germline V lookup: CDR1 SGHRS, CDR2 YFSETQ. V was pared by 7 bases and J by 0 bases, with 8 bases between. CDR3 length: 13 amino acids. CDR3 DNA sequence: TGCGCCAGCCGAGATGATAGCAATCAGCCCCAGCATTTT. Protein: CASRDDSNQPQHF.